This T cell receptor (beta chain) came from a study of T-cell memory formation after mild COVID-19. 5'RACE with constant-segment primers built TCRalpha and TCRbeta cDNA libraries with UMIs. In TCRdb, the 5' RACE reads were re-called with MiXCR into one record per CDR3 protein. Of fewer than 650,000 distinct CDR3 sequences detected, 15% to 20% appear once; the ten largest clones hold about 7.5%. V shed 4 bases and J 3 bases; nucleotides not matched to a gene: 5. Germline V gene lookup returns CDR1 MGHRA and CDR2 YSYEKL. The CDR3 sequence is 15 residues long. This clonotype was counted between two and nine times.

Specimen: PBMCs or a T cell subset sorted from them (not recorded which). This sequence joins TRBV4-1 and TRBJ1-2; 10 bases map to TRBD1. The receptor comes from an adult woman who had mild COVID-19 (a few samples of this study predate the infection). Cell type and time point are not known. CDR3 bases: TGCGCCAGCAGCCTGCGGGACAGGGGCGACTATGGCTACACCTTC. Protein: CASSLRDRGDYGYTF.